The entry that follows covers one T cell receptor beta chain sequence. Its antigen is as yet unknown. Gene names denote mouse genes. This sample was taken from a study of tissue T cells after allogeneic stem cell transplantation. Points from the study as a whole: Anatomically similar tissues had similar TCR repertoires within each patient. Across patients, clones rarely overlapped, yet motif clusters were shared tissue-specifically.

CDR3 sequences, V/J genes, frequencies and template counts came from survey-depth TCRbeta sequencing. This table comes from immunoSEQ multiplex PCR, and its TCRdb copy is limited to in-frame clones, with some not included. Here the sample spans about 48,000 clones, roughly 73% being singletons. The sequenced material came from sorted cells pooled from one or two spleens. The receptor's source is a pool of C57BL/6 mice in good health.

The sequenced part of the CDR3 DNA is TGCACCTGCAGTGCAGGAGGGGCAAACACAGAAGTCTTC. It translates to CTCSAGGANTEVF. The full CDR3 protein reads CTCSAGGANTEVFF. The chain uses TRBV1 and TRBJ1-1; TRBD1 might be the D (5 bases). The CDR3 goes on 1 residue after the read ends, and that part is filled in from the germline J gene. CDR1 and CDR2 (germline): NSQYPW, LRSPGD (reference sequence). The CDR3 consists of 14 residues. V lost 1 base and J 0 bases, leaving 6 bases between the germline ends. The entire variable domain, with the rest obtained from reference TRBV1 and TRBJ1-1, is as follows: VTLLEQNPRWRLVPRGQAVNLRCILKNSQYPWMSWYQQDLQKQLQWLFTLRSPGDKEVKSLPGADYLATRVTDTELRLQVANMSQGRTLYCTCSAGGANTEVFFGKGTRLTVV.